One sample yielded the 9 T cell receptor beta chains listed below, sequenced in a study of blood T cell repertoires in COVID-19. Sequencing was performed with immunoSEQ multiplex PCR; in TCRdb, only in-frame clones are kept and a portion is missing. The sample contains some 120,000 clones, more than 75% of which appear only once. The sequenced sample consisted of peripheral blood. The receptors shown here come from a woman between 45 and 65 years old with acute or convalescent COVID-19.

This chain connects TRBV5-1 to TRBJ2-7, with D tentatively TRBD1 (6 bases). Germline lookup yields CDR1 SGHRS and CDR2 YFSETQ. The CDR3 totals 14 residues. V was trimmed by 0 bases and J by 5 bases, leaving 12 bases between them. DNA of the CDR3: TGCGCCAGCAGCTTGGTACAGGGTTGGGACGAGCAGTACTTC. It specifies CASSLVQGWDEQYF.

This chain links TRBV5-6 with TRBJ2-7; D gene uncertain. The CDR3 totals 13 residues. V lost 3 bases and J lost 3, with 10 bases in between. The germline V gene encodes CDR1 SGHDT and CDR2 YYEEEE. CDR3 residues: CASSSNSLYEQYF. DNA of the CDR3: TGTGCCAGCAGCTCGAACTCCCTCTACGAGCAGTACTTC.

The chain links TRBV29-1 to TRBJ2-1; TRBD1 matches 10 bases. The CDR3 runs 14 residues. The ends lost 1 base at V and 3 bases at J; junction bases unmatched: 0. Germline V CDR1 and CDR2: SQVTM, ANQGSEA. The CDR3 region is CSVEGTGGYNEQFF. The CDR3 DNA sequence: TGCAGCGTTGAAGGGACAGGGGGCTACAATGAGCAGTTCTTC.

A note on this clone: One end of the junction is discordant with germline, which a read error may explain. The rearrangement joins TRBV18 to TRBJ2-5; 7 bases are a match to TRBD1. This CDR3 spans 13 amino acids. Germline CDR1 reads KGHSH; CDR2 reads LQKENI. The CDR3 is CASTGTEQESQYF. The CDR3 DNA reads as TGTGCCAGCACCGGGACAGAGCAAGAGAGCCAGTACTTC. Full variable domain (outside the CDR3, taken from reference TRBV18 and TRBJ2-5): NAGVMQNPRHLVRRRGQEARLRCSPMKGHSHVYWYRQLPEEGLKFMVYLQKENIIDESGMPKERFSAEFPKEGPSILRIQQVVRGDSAAYFCASTGTEQESQYFGPGTRLLVL.

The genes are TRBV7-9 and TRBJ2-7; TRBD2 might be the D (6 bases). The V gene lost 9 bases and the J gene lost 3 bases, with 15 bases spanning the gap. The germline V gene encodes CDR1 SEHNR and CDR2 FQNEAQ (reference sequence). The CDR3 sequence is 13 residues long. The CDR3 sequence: CASCGVGNYEQYF. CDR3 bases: TGTGCCAGTTGCGGGGTTGGAAACTACGAGCAGTACTTC.

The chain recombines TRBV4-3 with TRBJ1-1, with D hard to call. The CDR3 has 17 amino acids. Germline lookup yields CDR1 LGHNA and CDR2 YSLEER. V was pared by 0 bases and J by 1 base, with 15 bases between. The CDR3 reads CASSQDRMRARNTEAFF. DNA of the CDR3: TGCGCCAGCAGCCAAGATAGGATGCGGGCGAGGAACACTGAAGCTTTCTTT.

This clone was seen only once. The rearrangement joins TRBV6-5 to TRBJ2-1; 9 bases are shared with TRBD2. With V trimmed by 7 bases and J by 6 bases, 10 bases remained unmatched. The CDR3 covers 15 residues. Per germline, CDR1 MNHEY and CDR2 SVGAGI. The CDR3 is CASTLAGTASNEQFF. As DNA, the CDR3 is TGTGCCAGCACGCTAGCGGGGACTGCAAGCAATGAGCAGTTCTTC.

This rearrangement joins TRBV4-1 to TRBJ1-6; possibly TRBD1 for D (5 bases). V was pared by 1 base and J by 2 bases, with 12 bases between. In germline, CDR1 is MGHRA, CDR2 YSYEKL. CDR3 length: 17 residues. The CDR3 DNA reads TGCGCCAGCAGCCAAGGGGGGGGGATAACCTATAATTCACCCCTCCACTTT. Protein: CASSQGGGITYNSPLHF.

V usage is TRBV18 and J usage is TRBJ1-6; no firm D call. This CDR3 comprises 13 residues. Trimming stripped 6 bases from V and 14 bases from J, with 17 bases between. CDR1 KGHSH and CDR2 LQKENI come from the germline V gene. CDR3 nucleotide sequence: TGTGCCAGCTCCCCCACAGCGGCAGAGGCCCTCCACTTT. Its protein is CASSPTAAEALHF.